This T cell receptor (beta chain) came from a study of cytomegalovirus exposure and HLA in healthy donors (TCRdb year 2017). Describing the broader study: In an earlier analysis of fewer than 750 of the donors, 250 to 350 Gb of sequence data and approximately 100 million unique TCR beta sequences from about 179 million T cells were reported. Roughly 300 gigabases of sequencing data and about 92 million unique TCR sequences made up an early release that covered 500 to 650 HLA-typed donors. The genetic ancestry cluster associated with self-reported Caucasian donors included about four fifths of the roughly 360 genotyped donors. The study was designed to test whether signatures of past pathogen exposure could be identified by cataloging public T cell receptors. The study used immunosequencing to profile the T cell repertoires of approximately 630 subjects and linked those repertoires to cytomegalovirus serostatus. In addition to the first cohort of approximately 670 subjects, a separate validation cohort of approximately 110 different subjects was used. To predict cytomegalovirus infection status, the study combined high-throughput TCR immunosequencing, statistical association of individual TCRs with disease status, and machine learning. To study patterns of TCR occurrence, a later analysis re-analyzed previously published TCR beta repertoires from under 750 donors and added high-resolution HLA genotyping. Rather than drawing on any new phenotypic data, the later analysis identified candidate immune exposures from TCR beta sequences and the way those sequences occurred across donors. To decide whether each TCR beta V gene segment behaved as functional or pseudogenic, an earlier analysis of nearly 600 of the donors relied on high-throughput TCR beta sequencing. Alongside the repertoire data, information on donor age, sex, ethnicity and CMV serostatus was compiled. A later genetic analysis took genome-wide SNP genotypes for about three fifths of the 666 donors and used that subset as a discovery cohort. All discovery cohort repertoires had been generated on a single sequencing platform. HLA typing included class I and class II loci at four-digit resolution. The number of donors typed differed by locus, with roughly 629-640 for A, B, C, DRB1 and DQB1, roughly 550 for DQA1, 600 to 610 for DPA1, and 400 to 490 for DPB1. Several DR-DQ haplotypes were treated as single units for association and clustering because of strong linkage in the cohort. Among around 400 genotyped donors of the cohort, an average of approximately 240,000 unique TCR beta nucleotide sequences was sequenced per donor, of which approximately 18% were non-productive.

The cohort comprised some 730 healthy bone marrow donors. At the time of sampling, every cohort member was nominally healthy, though immune exposures that went unrecorded were likely present. The donor was CMV seronegative and belonged to the group of around 400 seronegative cohort members. A peripheral blood sample was collected from each donor, and TCR beta sequencing was performed on peripheral blood mononuclear cells. Genomic DNA was extracted from the blood cell samples with the Qiagen DNeasy Blood Extraction Kit. In the case of this clone: Its binding antigen is unknown.

Libraries were prepared through the immunoSEQ multiplex PCR assay. The multiplex PCR relied on a mix of 60 forward primers for TCR Vbeta segments and 13 reverse primers for TCR Jbeta segments. The CDR3 region of rearranged TCR beta genes was amplified from genomic DNA by a multiplex PCR assay. On the Illumina HiSeq System, the amplified TCR beta libraries were sequenced as 87-base-pair reads. As for the authors' bioinformatics: Across the roughly 700 repertoires, a later analysis counted 80 million or so unique TCR beta chains, about 10 million of which were shared by at least two donors. A nearest-neighbor algorithm error-corrected the raw reads and collapsed the reads into unique sequences, merging closely related sequences to remove PCR and sequencing errors. V, D and J gene segments were assigned by aligning CDR3 sequences to IMGT reference sequences. Each retained sequence needed at least a six-nucleotide match to both a V gene segment and a J gene segment. Rearrangements were called productive when the CDR3 lacked stop codons and stayed in frame with V and J; all others were non-productive. Following IMGT convention, CDR3 was defined as the stretch from the second conserved V-encoded cysteine up to the conserved J-encoded phenylalanine. The earlier analysis of 450 to 750 of the donors excluded any sequence lacking an unambiguous match to a single V gene segment. In an earlier analysis of a few hundred of the donors, a V segment was called functional when productive rearrangements were above 56.7%, and segregating when the standard deviation between donors exceeded 5%. A statistical classification framework was built for diagnosing cytomegalovirus status from the catalog of TCR beta chain sequences. V and J gene assignment, in a later analysis, came from comparing TCR nucleotide sequences with IMGT/GENE-DB human TR gene sequences. Using the TCRdist pipeline, a later analysis assigned CDR3 sequences along with most-parsimonious VDJ recombination scenarios. In a later analysis, each TCR beta chain was defined by its CDR3 amino acid sequence together with its V-gene family, and reads without a unique V-gene family were excluded. A later analysis removed 500 to 600 highly shared, low-generation-probability nucleotide sequences to deal with suspected cross-contamination and a sequencing artifact. In a later analysis, a clonal expansion index for each public chain was calculated from normalized within-repertoire ranks of inferred template counts. A later analysis computed generation probabilities with a VDJ recombination model fitted to out-of-frame rearrangements, and checked the results against IGoR. A later analysis scored TCR-TCR, TCR-HLA and TCR-CMV co-occurrence with hypergeometric tests, applying a repertoire-size bias correction to TCR pairs. A later analysis estimated false discovery rates by permuting HLA or CMV assignments 20 times. In a later analysis, co-occurring TCRs were grouped using DBSCAN, and TCRdist sequence similarity was added for clustering within HLA-allele-positive subsets. Repertoires with fewer than 30,000 or more than 120,000 public chains were left out of co-occurrence clustering, as were about five repertoires with anomalous nucleotide sharing. TCRdb holds this immuneACCESS table with in-frame rearrangements only. Some clones are missing; in checked studies, unresolved V genes explain under half, and the rest has no known cause. V and J calls and clone size are copied from that table; D and trimming were computed from the DNA. The record for this sample contains about 64,000 clones. The ten top clones hold roughly 4% of the sample.

What the work shows at the level of the full study, not this receptor alone: A cluster of highly shared sequence variants was judged likely to be a technical artifact of the sequencing pipeline. A later analysis reported that several top co-occurrence clusters appeared linked to parvovirus B19, influenza, CMV and Epstein-Barr virus. The presence/absence analyses assumed that sequencing depth was roughly uniform across donors, and that assumption may not be true. In vitro tests confirmed that a few of the cytomegalovirus-associated TCR beta chains recognize cytomegalovirus antigens. According to a later analysis, most CMV-associated TCR beta chains appeared to be HLA-restricted, and the HLA associations seemed to be driven largely by CMV exposure. Most TCR sequences were observed very rarely across donors, whereas some public TCRs were present in many individuals. Cytomegalovirus status was reported to be diagnosed by the classifier with high specificity and sensitivity in both the original and validation cohorts. In a later analysis, HLA-associated TCR beta chains showed more clonal expansion and lower generation probabilities than non-associated chains that were equally common. A total of roughly 160 TCR beta chains were listed by the study as associated with cytomegalovirus. In a later analysis, TCR association rates were found to vary across HLA loci, with the most associated TCRs seen for DRB1 alleles and the fewest for HLA-C alleles. Assigning TCR associations to individual alleles was difficult when HLA alleles, especially DR and DQ, strongly co-occurred. Because HLA typing was unavailable for some donors at each locus, only the typed subset was used in association tests. A further reported finding was that TCR beta sequences accurately predicted the HLA-A and HLA-B alleles for most subjects in the first cohort. The authors suggested that the approach could potentially be extended to other disease states and immunological phenotypes. Because counts were too low, seventeen rarely observed V segments, including chromosome 9 orphons, were excluded from the earlier analysis of several hundred of the donors. For the cohort, immune exposure information was limited to CMV serostatus. In this cohort, only TCR beta chains were sequenced, and detectable features were limited by the absence of alpha or paired-chain data. An earlier analysis of approximately 600 of the donors showed that most TCR beta V segments appeared in productive rearrangements either about 87% or about 30% of the time, which broadly matched IMGT annotations. A later genetic analysis reported fewer N-insertions in productive TCRs among donors in an Asian-associated ancestry cluster than the roughly 670-donor mean. V-gene and J-gene trimming of TCR beta chains was associated with a missense DCLRE1C variant in a later genetic analysis, and the association was replicated in an independent cohort. A later analysis associated 16,951 TCR beta sequences with specific HLA alleles at a false discovery rate of 0.05. Correlated functional status among segregating V segments might reflect linkage disequilibrium, but an unknown experimental factor could not be ruled out.

Sequencing was done on a sample of PBMCs. The source of this sequence is a woman aged 18-29 years in good health and CMV-seronegative.

The nucleotides read TGTGCCAGCAGTTATGGGCTGGGTCAGCCCCAGCATTTT. It specifies CASSYGLGQPQHF. The V and J segments used are TRBV6-5 and TRBJ1-5; a confident D gene designation cannot be given. The CDR3 holds 13 amino acids from the cysteine to the phenylalanine. This entry keeps only the CDR3 DNA: 39 bases, framed from base 1. V is shortened by 3 bases, J by 6 bases, and the region joining them spans 9 bases. Sequences MNHEY (CDR1) and SVGAGI (CDR2) are obtained from the germline V gene.